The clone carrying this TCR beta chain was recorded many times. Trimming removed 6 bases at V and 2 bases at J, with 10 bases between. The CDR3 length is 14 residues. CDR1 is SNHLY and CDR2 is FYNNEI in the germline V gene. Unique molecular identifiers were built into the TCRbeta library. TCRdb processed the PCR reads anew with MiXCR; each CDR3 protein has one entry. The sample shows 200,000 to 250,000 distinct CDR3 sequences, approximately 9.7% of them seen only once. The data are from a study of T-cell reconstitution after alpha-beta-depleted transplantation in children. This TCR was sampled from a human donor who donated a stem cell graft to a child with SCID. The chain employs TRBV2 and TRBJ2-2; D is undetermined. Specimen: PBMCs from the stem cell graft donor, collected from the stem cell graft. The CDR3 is CASRGTGNTGELFF. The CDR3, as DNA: TGTGCCAGCAGGGGAACGGGTAACACCGGGGAGCTGTTTTTT.